A selection of T cell receptor beta chains follows, all from one sample in a study of blood T cells in healthy people across ages. TCRdb re-derived calls from the 5' RACE reads in MiXCR, one entry per CDR3 protein. There are about 1.4 million distinct CDR3 sequences in the sample; 59% occur only once, and 5.5% to 8% lies in the top ten. Sequenced material: blood. Receptors originate from a man aged 18 to 35 in good health. Both conserved end residues are part of each CDR3. The D gene is left open where the match is weak. Size tells how often a clone was seen (once, few, many) or the class of an expanded clone, and some rows leave it out.

j_gene: TRBJ1-1
abundance: few
v_gene: TRBV7-2
d_gene: -
CDR3aa: CASSLGPADTEAFF
CDR3nt: TGTGCCAGCAGCTTAGGTCCGGCGGACACTGAAGCTTTCTTT

j_gene: TRBJ2-5
abundance: -
v_gene: TRBV5-1
d_gene: -
CDR3aa: CASSLAGVVSRETQYF
CDR3nt: TGCGCCAGCAGCTTGGCAGGGGTTGTATCACGGGAGACCCAGTACTTC

j_gene: TRBJ2-6
abundance: few
v_gene: TRBV6-5
d_gene: -
CDR3aa: CASRPQKGWANVLTF
CDR3nt: TGTGCCAGCAGACCCCAGAAAGGTTGGGCCAACGTCCTGACTTTC

j_gene: TRBJ2-7
abundance: -
v_gene: TRBV4-2
d_gene: -
CDR3aa: CASSQERAPSPSYEQYF
CDR3nt: TGTGCCAGCAGCCAAGAAAGGGCCCCCTCACCCTCCTACGAGCAGTACTTC

j_gene: TRBJ2-2
abundance: -
v_gene: TRBV12-3/TRBV12-4
d_gene: -
CDR3aa: CASARAPKEVGELFF
CDR3nt: TGTGCCAGCGCCCGGGCCCCCAAAGAGGTCGGGGAGCTGTTTTTT

j_gene: TRBJ2-1
abundance: -
v_gene: TRBV5-5
d_gene: -
CDR3aa: CASSTHDSRNEQFF
CDR3nt: TGTGCCAGCAGCACCCACGACTCGCGCAATGAGCAGTTCTTC

j_gene: TRBJ2-7
abundance: -
v_gene: TRBV20-1
d_gene: TRBD1
CDR3aa: CSARDWRQGVHEQYF
CDR3nt: TGCAGTGCTAGAGATTGGAGACAGGGGGTCCACGAGCAGTACTTC

j_gene: TRBJ2-6
abundance: once
v_gene: TRBV6-1
d_gene: -
CDR3aa: CASSGDANVLTF
CDR3nt: TGTGCCAGCAGTGGCGACGCGAACGTCCTGACTTTC

j_gene: TRBJ1-4
abundance: -
v_gene: TRBV25-1
d_gene: -
CDR3aa: CAGSETGDEKLFF
CDR3nt: TGTGCCGGCAGTGAGACTGGGGATGAAAAACTGTTTTTT

j_gene: TRBJ2-1
abundance: -
v_gene: TRBV3-1
d_gene: TRBD2
CDR3aa: CASSQDLAGGPPEQFF
CDR3nt: TGTGCCAGCAGCCAAGACCTAGCGGGAGGACCTCCAGAGCAGTTCTTC

j_gene: TRBJ2-5
abundance: once
v_gene: TRBV27
d_gene: -
CDR3aa: CASSPYRDEETQYF
CDR3nt: TGCGCCAGCAGCCCCTACAGGGATGAAGAGACCCAGTACTTC

j_gene: TRBJ2-7
abundance: -
v_gene: TRBV6-1
d_gene: -
CDR3aa: CASSEAGTAAYEQYF
CDR3nt: TGTGCCAGCAGTGAAGCGGGAACCGCCGCTTACGAGCAGTACTTC

j_gene: TRBJ2-7
abundance: -
v_gene: TRBV15
d_gene: -
CDR3aa: CATSRVVGQTPYF
CDR3nt: TGTGCCACCAGCAGAGTCGTTGGGCAGACTCCGTACTTC

j_gene: TRBJ2-5
abundance: -
v_gene: TRBV29-1
d_gene: -
CDR3aa: CSGTEQETQYF
CDR3nt: TGCAGCGGTACCGAACAAGAGACCCAGTACTTC

j_gene: TRBJ2-6
abundance: -
v_gene: TRBV6-2/TRBV6-3
d_gene: -
CDR3aa: CASTSTSGANVLTF
CDR3nt: TGTGCCAGCACCTCGACTTCTGGGGCCAACGTCCTGACTTTC

j_gene: TRBJ1-2
abundance: -
v_gene: TRBV25-1
d_gene: -
CDR3aa: CASSDFGVNGYTF
CDR3nt: TGTGCCAGCAGTGATTTCGGGGTAAATGGCTACACCTTC

j_gene: TRBJ2-1
abundance: -
v_gene: TRBV7-2
d_gene: -
CDR3aa: CASSRGKKGFHNEQFF
CDR3nt: TGTGCCAGCAGCCGAGGGAAGAAGGGGTTTCACAATGAGCAGTTCTTC

j_gene: TRBJ1-4
abundance: once
v_gene: TRBV4-1
d_gene: -
CDR3aa: CASSQRGARPEKLFF
CDR3nt: TGCGCCAGCAGCCAACGGGGTGCGCGACCTGAAAAACTGTTTTTT

j_gene: TRBJ2-1
abundance: -
v_gene: TRBV4-2
d_gene: -
CDR3aa: CASSPSTREQFF
CDR3nt: TGTGCCAGCAGCCCCTCGACTCGTGAGCAGTTCTTC

j_gene: TRBJ1-6
abundance: -
v_gene: TRBV6-2/TRBV6-3
d_gene: -
CDR3aa: CASSPGEPPFLHSPLHF
CDR3nt: TGTGCCAGCAGCCCTGGGGAACCGCCATTTCTCCATTCACCCCTCCACTTT

j_gene: TRBJ1-6
abundance: few
v_gene: TRBV12-3/TRBV12-4
d_gene: -
CDR3aa: CASSDSGSRDSPLHF
CDR3nt: TGTGCCAGCAGTGACAGTGGGAGTCGGGATTCACCCCTCCACTTT

j_gene: TRBJ2-7
abundance: few
v_gene: TRBV7-9
d_gene: -
CDR3aa: CASSLGPANYEQYF
CDR3nt: TGTGCCAGCAGCTTAGGCCCAGCGAACTACGAGCAGTACTTC